This TCR beta chain was found in a study of shared clonotypes between healthy human individuals. Whole-study findings and limits: Larger estimated richness was generally recorded for naive subsets relative to memory subsets. Non-shared clonotypes showed lower generation probabilities than clonotypes common to all four donors.

The germline CDR1 and CDR2 sequences are SGHRS and YFSETQ. The CDR3 consists of 15 residues. Unmatched junction bases numbered 4, after V lost 1 base and J lost 7 bases. Profiling relied on immunoSEQ multiplex PCR, and the TCRdb table lists in-frame clones only, not all of them. The sample has 1.5 million to 2.5 million clones, about 95% seen once. Naive CD8 cells lacked CD45RO, underwent positive selection for CCR7 and left out terminally differentiated effector memory CD45RA+ cells. With regard to this clone: What it binds is unknown.

This clonotype was obtained from a man younger than 35 in good health. The chain uses TRBV5-1 and TRBJ2-1; the match to TRBD1 covers 11 bases. The sample comprised naive CD8+ T cells sorted from blood. CDR3 protein: CASSLQDRGLNEQFF. The CDR3 DNA sequence: TGCGCCAGCAGCTTGCAGGACAGGGGGCTTAATGAGCAGTTCTTC. Full variable domain (rest looked up from reference TRBV5-1 and TRBJ2-1): KAGVTQTPRYLIKTRGQQVTLSCSPISGHRSVSWYQQTPGQGLQFLFEYFSETQRNKGNFPGRFSGRQFSNSRSEMNVSTLELGDSALYLCASSLQDRGLNEQFFGPGTRLTVL.